This T cell receptor (beta chain) was captured in a study of blood T cells in healthy people across ages. Whole-study context: Capturing about one barcoded beta molecule per two T cells was achieved by template switching.

The CDR3 extends over 14 amino acids. The V gene's germline CDR1 is DFQATT and CDR2 SNEGSKA (reference sequence). Primed by a sample-barcoded 5' primer and a J-beta primer mix, a second PCR proceeded for 7 to 11 cycles. A single record per CDR3 protein comes from TCRdb applying MiXCR to the 5' RACE reads. The repertoire includes 1.5 million to 2 million distinct CDR3 sequences, around 36% of them detected once, and approximately 10% sits in the top ten. A few counts support this clonotype. The chain carries TRBV20-1 and TRBJ2-5, with D perhaps TRBD2 (5 bases). The end of the DNA aligns better with TRBJ2-7, so the J call may be wrong. Sequencing was carried out using blood. This TCR derives from a woman aged 25 to 39 in good health. CDR3: CSASVRTSSNEQYF. The DNA for the CDR3 is TGCAGTGCTAGCGTCAGGACTTCTAGCAACGAGCAGTACTTC.